These T cell receptor beta chains were read from a single sample in a study of T cells in Graves' hyperthyroidism and ophthalmopathy. TCRdb recomputed calls from the multiplex PCR reads with MiXCR, one row per CDR3 protein. The repertoire holds about 520,000 distinct CDR3 sequences, with 24% as singletons. Sequencing was carried out using blood. These receptors were taken from a woman aged 25 to 39 with Graves' ophthalmopathy. The CDR3 runs from the conserved cysteine through the conserved F or W. A D gene is named only where the DNA matches it firmly. Rows may omit the clone size; those that give it use once, few, many or a size class.

J: TRBJ2-3
D: .
V: TRBV6-2/TRBV6-3
size: .
DNA: TGTGCCAGCAGTTACCGAAAGGAGAGACGAAGCACAGATACGCAGTATTTT
CDR3: CASSYRKERRSTDTQYF

J: TRBJ1-5
D: TRBD1
V: TRBV20-1
size: many
DNA: TGCAGTGCTAGGTCGACAGGGAATCAGCCCCAGCATTTT
CDR3: CSARSTGNQPQHF

J: TRBJ2-2
D: .
V: TRBV30
size: many
DNA: TGTGCCTGCCGCCTCTGGAACACCGGGGAGCTGTTTTTT
CDR3: CACRLWNTGELFF

J: TRBJ1-1
D: .
V: TRBV7-9
size: many
DNA: TGTGCCAGCAGCTCAATACTCGACGGGAACACTGAAGCTTTCTTT
CDR3: CASSSILDGNTEAFF

J: TRBJ2-7
D: .
V: TRBV2
size: few
DNA: TGTGCCAGCAGTGAACCCTTCTCCTACGAGCAGTACTTC
CDR3: CASSEPFSYEQYF

J: TRBJ1-2
D: .
V: TRBV28
size: many
DNA: TGTGCCAGCAGTCCAACCTCCGGTTGGGAACCTTCCTATGGCTACACCTTC
CDR3: CASSPTSGWEPSYGYTF

J: TRBJ2-5
D: TRBD2
V: TRBV6-1
size: many
DNA: TGTGCCAGCAGTGAAGCCCGACTAGCGGGTGGAGAGACCCAGTACTTC
CDR3: CASSEARLAGGETQYF

J: TRBJ1-5
D: .
V: TRBV6-1
size: many
DNA: TGTGCCAGCAGACTACATGGGCTTCATGGACAGCCCCAGCATTTT
CDR3: CASRLHGLHGQPQHF

J: TRBJ2-5
D: TRBD1
V: TRBV20-1
size: few
DNA: TGCAGTGCTAGGGGGACAGCCCACCAAGAGACCCAGTACTTC
CDR3: CSARGTAHQETQYF

J: TRBJ2-5
D: .
V: TRBV3-1
size: many
DNA: TGTGCCAGCAGCCAAGTTAGTTTGGAGACCCAGTACTTC
CDR3: CASSQVSLETQYF

J: TRBJ2-5
D: TRBD1
V: TRBV6-1
size: many
DNA: TGTGCCAGCAGGGAACCGGGACAGGAGCGGGAGACCCAGTACTTC
CDR3: CASREPGQERETQYF

J: TRBJ1-2
D: TRBD1
V: TRBV12-3/TRBV12-4
size: .
DNA: TGTGCCACCAATACAGGGGAGGACTATGGCTACACCTTC
CDR3: CATNTGEDYGYTF

J: TRBJ2-5
D: TRBD2
V: TRBV5-1
size: .
DNA: TGCGCCAGCAGCTTGGAAGCGGGAGGAGAGACCCAGTACTTC
CDR3: CASSLEAGGETQYF

J: TRBJ2-7
D: TRBD2
V: TRBV12-3/TRBV12-4
size: many
DNA: TGTGCCAGCAGTTTTCAGCGGGGAGCGTACGAGCAGTACTTC
CDR3: CASSFQRGAYEQYF

J: TRBJ2-5
D: .
V: TRBV7-8
size: few
DNA: TGTGCCAGCAGCCCTAGGTGGGGGGTTTCGGAGACCCAGTACTTC
CDR3: CASSPRWGVSETQYF

J: TRBJ1-1
D: .
V: TRBV20-1
size: many
DNA: TGCAGTGCTAGAGAGCGGGGCAAGGTATTAGTCACTGAAGCTTTCTTT
CDR3: CSARERGKVLVTEAFF

J: TRBJ1-2
D: .
V: TRBV7-2
size: .
DNA: TGTGCCAGCAGCTTCGGGACTTCGAGCTATGGCTACACCTTC
CDR3: CASSFGTSSYGYTF

J: TRBJ2-5
D: .
V: TRBV25-1
size: many
DNA: TGTGCCAGCAGTGAATTGGGCAGGGGAGAGACCCAGTACTTC
CDR3: CASSELGRGETQYF

J: TRBJ2-7
D: .
V: TRBV28
size: many
DNA: TGTGCCAGCAGTTTCGGGACACCTGGAGGGCACGAGCAGTACTTC
CDR3: CASSFGTPGGHEQYF

J: TRBJ2-2
D: TRBD2
V: TRBV28
size: .
DNA: TGTGCCAGCAGTTTATCATGGACTAGCGGGAGGTACACCGGGGAGCTGTTTTTT
CDR3: CASSLSWTSGRYTGELFF

J: TRBJ2-5
D: TRBD2
V: TRBV6-2/TRBV6-3
size: .
DNA: TGTGCCAGCAGTTACTCGGCTAGCGGGGGCCCAGCGATAGATACCCAGTACTTC
CDR3: CASSYSASGGPAIDTQYF

J: TRBJ2-7
D: .
V: TRBV7-6
size: many
DNA: TGTGCCAGCAGCTCAGAGGTAGAGGGTTTGGAAGAGCAGTACTTC
CDR3: CASSSEVEGLEEQYF

J: TRBJ2-1
D: TRBD2
V: TRBV12-3/TRBV12-4
size: many
DNA: TGTGCCAGCAGTTTCGGGCGGGGGGGCTACAATGAGCAGTTCTTC
CDR3: CASSFGRGGYNEQFF

J: TRBJ1-2
D: .
V: TRBV28
size: many
DNA: TGTGCCAGCAGTTTGTTGACAGGACAGGGCTACACCTTC
CDR3: CASSLLTGQGYTF

J: TRBJ1-2
D: .
V: TRBV18
size: many
DNA: TGTGCCAGCTCACCAGCGGTCGGGGGCGACTATGGCTACACCTTC
CDR3: CASSPAVGGDYGYTF

J: TRBJ2-3
D: .
V: TRBV7-3
size: many
DNA: TGTGCCAGCAGCTTAACGCTAGCGACCACAGATACGCAGTATTTT
CDR3: CASSLTLATTDTQYF

J: TRBJ1-2
D: TRBD1
V: TRBV4-1
size: few
DNA: TGCGCCAGCAGCCAAGTGCAGGGGGAGGTATATGGCTACACCTTC
CDR3: CASSQVQGEVYGYTF

J: TRBJ1-3
D: .
V: TRBV27
size: many
DNA: TGTGCCAGCAGTCGGGCAGGCCCCTCTGGAAACACCATATATTTT
CDR3: CASSRAGPSGNTIYF

J: TRBJ2-5
D: .
V: TRBV25-1
size: .
DNA: TGTGCCAGCAGTGACCTGGTGACCCAGTACTTC
CDR3: CASSDLVTQYF

J: TRBJ1-5
D: TRBD1
V: TRBV19
size: many
DNA: TGTGCCAGTAAAAAGGGGACAGGGGGCAATCAGCCCCAGCATTTT
CDR3: CASKKGTGGNQPQHF

J: TRBJ2-7
D: TRBD1
V: TRBV10-3
size: few
DNA: TGTGCCATCAGTGAAGGGACAGTGGACCCCTACGAGCAGTACTTC
CDR3: CAISEGTVDPYEQYF

J: TRBJ2-2
D: TRBD1
V: TRBV28
size: .
DNA: TGTGCCACCATACTCACAGGGGGTCGAAACACCGGGGAGCTGTTTTTT
CDR3: CATILTGGRNTGELFF

J: TRBJ2-5
D: TRBD2
V: TRBV6-2/TRBV6-3
size: many
DNA: TGTGCCAGCAGTCTCAAGCGGGGGGGCGGGACCCAGTACTTC
CDR3: CASSLKRGGGTQYF

J: TRBJ1-3
D: .
V: TRBV2
size: many
DNA: TGTGCCAGCAGCTATGGACAGGGAAACACCATATATTTT
CDR3: CASSYGQGNTIYF

J: TRBJ1-1
D: TRBD1
V: TRBV24-1
size: once
DNA: TGTGCCACCAGTGATTTGAAGTCGGGGACAGACAACACTGAAGCTTTCTTT
CDR3: CATSDLKSGTDNTEAFF

J: TRBJ1-5
D: TRBD1
V: TRBV29-1
size: many
DNA: TGCAGCGCAGGGGACAGGGGGCATGGTCAGCCCCAGCATTTT
CDR3: CSAGDRGHGQPQHF

J: TRBJ1-2
D: .
V: TRBV6-5
size: .
DNA: TGTGCCAGCAGTTACTCCGGCAGGGGCGACTATGGCTACACCTTC
CDR3: CASSYSGRGDYGYTF

J: TRBJ2-3
D: TRBD1
V: TRBV6-2/TRBV6-3
size: many
DNA: TGTGCCAGCAGACAGGGGGCCTTCAGCACAGATACGCAGTATTTT
CDR3: CASRQGAFSTDTQYF

J: TRBJ1-2
D: .
V: TRBV29-1
size: .
DNA: TGCAGCGTTGAAAGTGGTGTACAGATGTATGGCTACACCTTC
CDR3: CSVESGVQMYGYTF